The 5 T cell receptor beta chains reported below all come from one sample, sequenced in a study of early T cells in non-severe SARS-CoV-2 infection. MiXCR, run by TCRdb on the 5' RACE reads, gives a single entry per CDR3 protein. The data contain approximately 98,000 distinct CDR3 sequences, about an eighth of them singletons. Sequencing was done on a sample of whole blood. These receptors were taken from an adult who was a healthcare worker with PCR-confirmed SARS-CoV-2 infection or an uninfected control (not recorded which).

CDR3 DNA: TGTGCCAGCAGCCGGGACAGGGCCAACTCCTACGAGCAGTACTTC. It translates to CASSRDRANSYEQYF. The V and J genes are TRBV7-9 and TRBJ2-7; TRBD1 matches at 9 bases. Germline V CDR1 and CDR2: SEHNR, FQNEAQ (reference sequence). V dropped 5 bases and J dropped 0; count of bases not matched to a gene: 5. CDR3 length: 15 residues.

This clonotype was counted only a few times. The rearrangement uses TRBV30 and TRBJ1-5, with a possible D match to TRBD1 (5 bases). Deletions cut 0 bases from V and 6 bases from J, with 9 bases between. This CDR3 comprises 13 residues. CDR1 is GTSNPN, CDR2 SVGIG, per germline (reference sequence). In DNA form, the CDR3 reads TGTGCCTGGAGTGTATCAAGGGGTCAGCCCCAGCATTTT. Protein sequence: CAWSVSRGQPQHF.

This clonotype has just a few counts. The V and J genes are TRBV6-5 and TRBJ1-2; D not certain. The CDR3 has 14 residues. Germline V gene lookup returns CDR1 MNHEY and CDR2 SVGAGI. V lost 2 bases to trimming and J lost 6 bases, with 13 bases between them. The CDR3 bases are TGTGCCAGCAGTTACAACCCCCTAACAAATGGCTACACCTTC. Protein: CASSYNPLTNGYTF.

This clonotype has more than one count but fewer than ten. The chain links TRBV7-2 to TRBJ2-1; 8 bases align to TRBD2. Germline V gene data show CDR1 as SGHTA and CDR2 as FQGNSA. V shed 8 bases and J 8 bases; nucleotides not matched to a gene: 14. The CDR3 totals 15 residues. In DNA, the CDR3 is TGTGCCAGCGGTCCGGGCCTCCAAGCGGGGGATGAGCAGTTCTTC. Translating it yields CASGPGLQAGDEQFF.

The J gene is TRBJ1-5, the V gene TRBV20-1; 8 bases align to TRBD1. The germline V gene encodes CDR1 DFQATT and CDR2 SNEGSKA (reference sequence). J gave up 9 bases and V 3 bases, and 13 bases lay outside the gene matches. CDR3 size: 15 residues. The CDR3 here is CSASEPWTGKGPQHF. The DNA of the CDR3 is TGCAGTGCTAGCGAACCTTGGACAGGGAAAGGGCCCCAGCATTTT.